This TCR beta chain came from a study of blood T cell repertoires in COVID-19. Using immunoSEQ multiplex PCR, the repertoire was profiled, and TCRdb retains in-frame clones only, with some absent. The sample carries 200,000 to 250,000 clones, about 90% recorded once. The V end was cut by 0 bases, the J end by 7 bases, with 14 bases between. Per the germline V gene, CDR1 is SGDLS and CDR2 is YYNGEE. This CDR3 comprises 15 residues. This chain connects TRBV9 to TRBJ2-1, with a weak D call TRBD1 (5 bases). Sequenced: PBMCs or T cells enriched from blood (not recorded which). The TCR comes from a woman under 40 who had been exposed to COVID-19. In DNA, the CDR3 is TGTGCCAGCAGCGTAGAGGGCAGGACAAGGAATGAGCAGTTCTTC. It yields the protein CASSVEGRTRNEQFF.